The T cell receptor beta chain described here comes from a study of vaccination and CD4 T cells after COVID-19. On the study more broadly: Six males and four females constituted the convalescent cohort, two of whom were Hispanic. Investigators stimulated cells with overlapping spike peptides drawn from SARS-CoV-2, HCoV-NL63, HCoV-OC43 and HCoV-229E.

Sequence data for DNA of cultured CD4+ T cells were generated by the Oncomine TCR Beta short-read assay. From cultured CD4+ T cells, genomic DNA was extracted. TCRdb recomputed calls from the PCR reads with MiXCR, one row per CDR3 protein. The table lists 13,000 to 15,000 distinct CDR3 sequences, around a third of them singletons. The V end lost 3 bases, the J end lost 5 bases, and 11 bases lay between the germline ends. Germline V CDR1 and CDR2: DFQATT, SNEGSKA (reference sequence). This CDR3 comprises 14 residues. Sample treatment: roughly ten-day PBMC culture with coronavirus spike peptide pools or control peptides (ViraFEST assay). Comment on this clonotype: The target antigen is unknown.

Here the sequenced sample was CD4+ T cells from blood, cultured in vitro, taken after SARS-CoV-2 vaccination. The source is a human donor who had recovered from COVID-19. V gene TRBV20-1 combines with J gene TRBJ1-6; D remains unclear. This CDR3 is CSASGQTHNSPLHF. As DNA, the CDR3 is TGCAGTGCTAGTGGCCAAACCCATAATTCACCCCTCCACTTT.